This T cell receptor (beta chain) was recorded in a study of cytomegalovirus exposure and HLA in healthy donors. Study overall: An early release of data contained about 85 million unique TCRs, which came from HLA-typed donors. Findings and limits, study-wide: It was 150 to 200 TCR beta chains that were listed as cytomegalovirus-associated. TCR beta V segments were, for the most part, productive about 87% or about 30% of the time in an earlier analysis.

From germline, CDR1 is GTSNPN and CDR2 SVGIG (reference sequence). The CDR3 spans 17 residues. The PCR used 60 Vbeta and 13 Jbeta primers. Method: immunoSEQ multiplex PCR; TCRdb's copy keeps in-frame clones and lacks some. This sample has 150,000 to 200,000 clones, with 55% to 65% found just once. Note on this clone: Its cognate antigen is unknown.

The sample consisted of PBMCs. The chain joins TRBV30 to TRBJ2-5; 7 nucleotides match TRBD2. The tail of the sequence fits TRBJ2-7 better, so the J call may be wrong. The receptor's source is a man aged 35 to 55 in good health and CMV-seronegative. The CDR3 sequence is CAWSPPSRLAATYEQYF. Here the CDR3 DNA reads TGTGCCTGGAGTCCCCCCTCCAGGCTAGCGGCCACTTACGAGCAGTACTTC.